The clone carrying this TCR beta chain was detected many times. How the authors handled the data: Estimation of nucleated cell counts relied on the amplification of reference gene primers. Profiled with immunoSEQ multiplex PCR; TCRdb holds only in-frame clones, not every one. The DNA gave D and trimming, while V, J and clone size come from that table. Of some 77,000 clones detected, roughly 79% appear once; the ten largest clones hold approximately 22%. The source of the sample is a study of blood T cell repertoires in COVID-19. As for the study in general: Collection of acute and convalescent COVID-19 samples took place in the United States, Italy and Spain. PBMCs, B-cell-depleted T cells, or T cells were the source of the cDNA or gDNA that made up the material.

Germline CDR1 and CDR2: MNHNS and SASEGT. CDR3 length: 16 amino acids. V lost 2 bases, J lost 3 bases, and 15 bases lay in between. The chain links TRBV6-1 to TRBJ2-3; maybe TRBD2 (6 bases). The TCR comes from an older woman with acute or convalescent COVID-19. The sequencing input was peripheral blood. CDR3 nucleotides: TGTGCCAGCAGTGAAATGGCGGGAAGGGGTACAGATACGCAGTATTTT. This encodes CASSEMAGRGTDTQYF.